This entry concerns a single T cell receptor beta chain. Its target is unknown. This sample was taken from a study of T cells in narcolepsy. Study-level information: Healthy controls were enrolled alongside patients with narcolepsy type 1 or type 2. The study's findings and limits: In some patient and control memory CD4+ samples, autoreactive clones were absent. HCRT-specific and TRIB2-specific autoreactive clonotypes appeared among same-patient CSF and blood CD4+ clonotypes. Reportedly, autoreactive clonotypes were serially detected in patients' blood but not controls'.

Between the trimmed V and J ends, which lost 11 bases and 0 bases, there was a span of 11 bases. The germline CDR1 and CDR2 sequences are ENHRY and SYGVKD. The CDR3 is 13 residues long. TCRdb keeps only in-frame clones here, not all; method: immunoSEQ multiplex PCR. The sample contains tens of thousands of clones, roughly 87% of which appear only once. The rearrangement links TRBV10-3 to TRBJ1-3; no definite D call. Material: CD45RA- memory CD4+ T cells from PBMCs. This clonotype originated in a human donor with narcolepsy. The CDR3 coding sequence is TGTGCCGCAGGTCATTTCTCTGGAAACACCATATATTTT. Its translation is CAAGHFSGNTIYF.